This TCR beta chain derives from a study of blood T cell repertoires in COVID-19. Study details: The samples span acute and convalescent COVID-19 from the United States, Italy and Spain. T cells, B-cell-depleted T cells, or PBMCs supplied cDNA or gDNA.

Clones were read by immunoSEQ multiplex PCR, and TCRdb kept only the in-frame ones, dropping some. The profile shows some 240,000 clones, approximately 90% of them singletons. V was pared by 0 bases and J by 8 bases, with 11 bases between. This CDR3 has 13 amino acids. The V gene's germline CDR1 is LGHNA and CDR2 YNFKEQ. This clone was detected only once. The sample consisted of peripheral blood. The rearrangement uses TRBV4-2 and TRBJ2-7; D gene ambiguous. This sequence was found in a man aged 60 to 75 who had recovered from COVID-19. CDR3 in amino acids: CASSQDRLRQQYF. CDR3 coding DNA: TGTGCCAGCAGCCAAGATAGGTTGCGGCAGCAGTACTTC.